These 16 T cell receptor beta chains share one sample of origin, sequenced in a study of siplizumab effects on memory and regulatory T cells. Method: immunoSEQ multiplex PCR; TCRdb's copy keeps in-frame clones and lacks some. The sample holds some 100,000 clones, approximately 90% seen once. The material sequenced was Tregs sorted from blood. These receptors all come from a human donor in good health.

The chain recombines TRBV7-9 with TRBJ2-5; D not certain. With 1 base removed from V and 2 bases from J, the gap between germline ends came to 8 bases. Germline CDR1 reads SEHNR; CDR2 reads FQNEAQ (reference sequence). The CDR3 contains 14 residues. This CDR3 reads CASSLGAGQETQYF. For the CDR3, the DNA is TGTGCCAGCAGCTTAGGGGCAGGACAAGAGACCCAGTACTTC.

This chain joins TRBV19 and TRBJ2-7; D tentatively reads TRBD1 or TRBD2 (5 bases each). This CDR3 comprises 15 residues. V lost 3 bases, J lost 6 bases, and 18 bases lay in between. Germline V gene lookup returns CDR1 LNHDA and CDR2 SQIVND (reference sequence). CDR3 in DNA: TGTGCCAGTAGTATGAGGGGCGGCGACTTTTCCGAGCAGTACTTC. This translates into CASSMRGGDFSEQYF.

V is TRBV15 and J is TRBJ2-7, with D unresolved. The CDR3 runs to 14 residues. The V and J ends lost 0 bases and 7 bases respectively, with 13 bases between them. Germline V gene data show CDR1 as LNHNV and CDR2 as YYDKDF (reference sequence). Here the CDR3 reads CATSRDPRSGEQYF. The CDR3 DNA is TGTGCCACCAGCAGAGATCCCCGGAGTGGAGAGCAGTACTTC.

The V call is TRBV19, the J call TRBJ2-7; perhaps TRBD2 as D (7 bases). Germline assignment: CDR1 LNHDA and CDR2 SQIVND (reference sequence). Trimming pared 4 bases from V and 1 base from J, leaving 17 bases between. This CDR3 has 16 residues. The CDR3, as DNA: TGTGCCAGTAGTAAGACAGGACTAGGATCGTCCTACGAGCAGTACTTC. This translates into CASSKTGLGSSYEQYF.

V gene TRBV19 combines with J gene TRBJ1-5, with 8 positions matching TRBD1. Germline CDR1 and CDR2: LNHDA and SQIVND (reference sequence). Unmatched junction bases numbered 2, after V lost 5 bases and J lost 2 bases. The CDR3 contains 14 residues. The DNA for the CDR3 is TGTGCCAGTAGTGAGACAGGGGGCAATCAGCCCCAGCATTTT. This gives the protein CASSETGGNQPQHF.

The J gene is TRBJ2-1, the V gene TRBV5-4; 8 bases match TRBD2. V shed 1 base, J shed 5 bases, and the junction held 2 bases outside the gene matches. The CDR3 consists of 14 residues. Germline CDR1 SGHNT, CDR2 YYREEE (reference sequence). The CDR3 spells CASSLPSGHNEQFF. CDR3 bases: TGTGCCAGCAGCTTGCCTAGCGGGCACAATGAGCAGTTCTTC.

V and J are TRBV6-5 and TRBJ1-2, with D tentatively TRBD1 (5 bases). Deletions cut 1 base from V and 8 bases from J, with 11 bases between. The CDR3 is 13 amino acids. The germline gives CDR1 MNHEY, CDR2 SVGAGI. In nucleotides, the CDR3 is TGTGCCAGCAGTTACTTCGGGGGAGGAGGCTACACCTTC. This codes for CASSYFGGGGYTF.

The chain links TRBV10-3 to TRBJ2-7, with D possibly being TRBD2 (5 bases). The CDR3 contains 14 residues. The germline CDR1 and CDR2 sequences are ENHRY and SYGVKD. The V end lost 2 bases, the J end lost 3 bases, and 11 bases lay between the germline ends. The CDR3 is CAISEDDGNYEQYF. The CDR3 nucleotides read TGTGCCATCAGTGAGGATGACGGGAACTACGAGCAGTACTTC.

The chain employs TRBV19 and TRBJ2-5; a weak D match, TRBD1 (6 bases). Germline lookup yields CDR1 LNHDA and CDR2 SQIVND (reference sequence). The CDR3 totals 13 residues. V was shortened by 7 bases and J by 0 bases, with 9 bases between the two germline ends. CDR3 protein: CASMRTDQETQYF. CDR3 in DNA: TGTGCCAGTATGAGGACAGACCAAGAGACCCAGTACTTC. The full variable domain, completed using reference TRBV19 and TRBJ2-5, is DGGITQSPKYLFRKEGQNVTLSCEQNLNHDAMYWYRQDPGQGLRLIYYSQIVNDFQKGDIAEGYSVSREKKESFPLTVTSAQKNPTAFYLCASMRTDQETQYFGPGTRLLVL.

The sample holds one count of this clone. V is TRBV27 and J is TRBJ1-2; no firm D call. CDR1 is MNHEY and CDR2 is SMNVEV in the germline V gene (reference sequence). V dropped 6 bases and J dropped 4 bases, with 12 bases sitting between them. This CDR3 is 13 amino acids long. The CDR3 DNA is TGTGCCAGCAGCCCCGACGGACCCTATGGCTACACCTTC. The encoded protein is CASSPDGPYGYTF.

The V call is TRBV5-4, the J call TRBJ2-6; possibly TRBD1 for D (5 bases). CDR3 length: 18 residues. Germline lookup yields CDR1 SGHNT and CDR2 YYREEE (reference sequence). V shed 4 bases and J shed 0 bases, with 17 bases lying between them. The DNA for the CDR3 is TGTGCCAGCAGCCTAATTGGCCAGGGCGCCTCTGGGGCCAACGTCCTGACTTTC. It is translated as CASSLIGQGASGANVLTF.

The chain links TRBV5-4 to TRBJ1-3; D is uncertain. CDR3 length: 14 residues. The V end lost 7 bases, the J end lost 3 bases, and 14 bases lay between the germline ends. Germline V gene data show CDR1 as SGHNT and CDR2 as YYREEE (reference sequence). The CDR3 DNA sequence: TGTGCCAGCTCTTCAGGCGGTCTTGGAAACACCATATATTTT. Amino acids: CASSSGGLGNTIYF.

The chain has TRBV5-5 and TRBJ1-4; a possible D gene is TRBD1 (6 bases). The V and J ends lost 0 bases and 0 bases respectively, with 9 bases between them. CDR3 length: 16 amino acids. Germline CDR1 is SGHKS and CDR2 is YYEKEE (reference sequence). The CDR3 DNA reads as TGTGCCAGCAGCTTGGAGGGGGGTTCAACTAATGAAAAACTGTTTTTT. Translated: CASSLEGGSTNEKLFF.

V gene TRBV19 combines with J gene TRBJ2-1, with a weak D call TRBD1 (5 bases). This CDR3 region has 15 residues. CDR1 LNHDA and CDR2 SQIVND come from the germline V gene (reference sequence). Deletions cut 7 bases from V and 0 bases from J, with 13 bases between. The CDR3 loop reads CASTLQARSYNEQFF. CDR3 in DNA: TGTGCCAGTACTTTACAGGCCCGCTCCTACAATGAGCAGTTCTTC.

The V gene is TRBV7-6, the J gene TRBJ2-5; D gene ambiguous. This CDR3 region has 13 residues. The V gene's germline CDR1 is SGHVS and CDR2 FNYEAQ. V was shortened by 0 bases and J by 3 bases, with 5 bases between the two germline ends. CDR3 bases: TGTGCCAGCAGCTTAGCGCTGGAAGAGACCCAGTACTTC. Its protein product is CASSLALEETQYF.

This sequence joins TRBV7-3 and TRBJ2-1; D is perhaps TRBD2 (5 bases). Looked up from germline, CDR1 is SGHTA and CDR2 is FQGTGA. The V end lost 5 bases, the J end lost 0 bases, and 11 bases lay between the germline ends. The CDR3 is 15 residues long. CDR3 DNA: TGTGCCAGCAGCGGGAGCCCCAGCTCCTACAATGAGCAGTTCTTC. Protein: CASSGSPSSYNEQFF.